This is a list of T cell receptor beta chains from one sample in a study of PD-1 blockade in classical Hodgkin lymphoma. Sequencing was performed with immunoSEQ multiplex PCR; in TCRdb, only in-frame clones are kept and a portion is missing. The sample lists about 18,000 clones, around 79% occurring once. The input for sequencing was peripheral blood mononuclear cells (PBMCs), taken before the second cycle of nivolumab. The origin of the receptors is a human donor with classical Hodgkin lymphoma. The CDR3 runs from the conserved cysteine through the conserved F or W. D genes are given only for firm matches. Size is stated for part of the rows, as once, few or many counts, or as a class when the clone is expanded.

J: TRBJ2-7; V: TRBV5-1; D: -; size: -; DNA: TGCGCCAGCAGCTTGGGCGCCCCGCCAGGATACTTC; CDR3: CASSLGAPPGYF
J: TRBJ1-2; V: TRBV4-2; D: -; size: few; DNA: TGTGCCAGCAGCGATGCGCGTCTTTCCTATGGCTACACCTTC; CDR3: CASSDARLSYGYTF
J: TRBJ2-7; V: TRBV12-5; D: TRBD1; size: -; DNA: TGTGCTAGTGGTTTGTTCAGGGGGACCGGGACACCAAGCTCCTACGAGCAGTACTTC; CDR3: CASGLFRGTGTPSSYEQYF
J: TRBJ1-2; V: TRBV10-2; D: -; size: -; DNA: TGCGCCAGCCACCAGGGCCCCGGACCTAACTATGGCTACACCTTC; CDR3: CASHQGPGPNYGYTF
J: TRBJ1-1; V: TRBV29-1; D: -; size: -; DNA: TGCAGCGTTGAAACGAACACTGAAGCTTTCTTT; CDR3: CSVETNTEAFF
J: TRBJ1-1; V: TRBV19; D: -; size: -; DNA: TGTGCCAGTAAGGCGGCAGCGAACACTGAAGCTTTCTTT; CDR3: CASKAAANTEAFF
J: TRBJ1-4; V: TRBV30; D: -; size: -; DNA: TGTGCCTGGAGTGTACGTCATAATGAAAAACTGTTTTTT; CDR3: CAWSVRHNEKLFF
J: TRBJ2-6; V: TRBV7-2; D: -; size: -; DNA: TGTGCCAGCAGCCGACCGGGCGGAAGCCGTGATGGGGCCAACGTCCTGACTTTC; CDR3: CASSRPGGSRDGANVLTF
J: TRBJ1-5; V: TRBV9; D: -; size: few; DNA: TGTGCCAGCAGCGATGTCGGGGGCAATCAGCCCCAGCATTTT; CDR3: CASSDVGGNQPQHF
J: TRBJ1-5; V: TRBV19; D: -; size: -; DNA: TGTGCCAGTAGTATAGCGGCAGGGGTGCCCCAGCATTTT; CDR3: CASSIAAGVPQHF
J: TRBJ2-7; V: TRBV11-2; D: -; size: -; DNA: TGTGCCAGCAGCTTAGTTGTACTCGAGCAGTACTTC; CDR3: CASSLVVLEQYF
J: TRBJ1-3; V: TRBV6-6; D: TRBD1; size: few; DNA: TGTGCCAGCAGCCAAACAGGGGAATCTGGAAACACCATATATTTT; CDR3: CASSQTGESGNTIYF
J: TRBJ1-2; V: TRBV10-3; D: TRBD1; size: -; DNA: TGTGCCATCAGTGAATGGGACAGGGGGCATTCTAACTATGGCTACACCTTC; CDR3: CAISEWDRGHSNYGYTF
J: TRBJ2-1; V: TRBV10-3; D: TRBD2; size: -; DNA: TGTGCCATCAGTGAGTCGACTAGCGGGGGGAGCTCCTACAATGAGCAGTTCTTC; CDR3: CAISESTSGGSSYNEQFF
J: TRBJ1-5; V: TRBV6-5; D: -; size: few; DNA: TGTGCCAGCAGCCTGGGCTTCAATCAGCCCCAGCATTTT; CDR3: CASSLGFNQPQHF
J: TRBJ2-3; V: TRBV5-4; D: TRBD2; size: -; DNA: TGTGCCAGCAGCTTGGAGAGTAGCGGGGGGGATACGCAGTATTTT; CDR3: CASSLESSGGDTQYF
J: TRBJ1-5; V: TRBV7-9; D: -; size: -; DNA: TGTGCCAGCAGCTTAACGCAGAATCAGCCCCAGCATTTT; CDR3: CASSLTQNQPQHF
J: TRBJ2-7; V: TRBV5-6; D: -; size: -; DNA: TGTGCCAGCAGCCTCAGGGACCACGAGCAGTACTTC; CDR3: CASSLRDHEQYF
J: TRBJ1-1; V: TRBV19; D: -; size: -; DNA: TGTGCCAGTAGTAAGGGAGGCGGGACTGAAGCTTTCTTT; CDR3: CASSKGGGTEAFF
J: TRBJ1-1; V: TRBV2; D: -; size: -; DNA: TGTGCCAGCAGTGAACTTGAACGGACGGGGACTGAAGCTTTCTTT; CDR3: CASSELERTGTEAFF
J: TRBJ1-4; V: TRBV19; D: -; size: -; DNA: TGTGCCAGTGCCACTTACGGGCCGGCAACTAATGAAAAACTGTTTTTT; CDR3: CASATYGPATNEKLFF
J: TRBJ1-4; V: TRBV7-9; D: -; size: -; DNA: TGTGCCAGCAGCAAGGGGACGGGGGAAAAACTGTTTTTT; CDR3: CASSKGTGEKLFF
J: TRBJ2-1; V: TRBV6-1; D: TRBD2; size: once; DNA: TGTGCCAGCAGTGAAGCCCCGGGACTAGCGATCAATGAGCAGTTCTTC; CDR3: CASSEAPGLAINEQFF
J: TRBJ1-1; V: TRBV11-2; D: -; size: -; DNA: TGTGCCAGCAGAGAATCCAGGTCGGACACTGAAGCTTTCTTT; CDR3: CASRESRSDTEAFF
J: TRBJ2-1; V: TRBV5-1; D: TRBD2; size: -; DNA: TGCGCCAGCAGCTTGAGGGCGGGAGGATACAATGAGCAGTTCTTC; CDR3: CASSLRAGGYNEQFF
J: TRBJ1-1; V: TRBV5-4; D: -; size: -; DNA: TGTGCCAGCACCCTTTATGGGGGCACTGAAGCTTTCTTT; CDR3: CASTLYGGTEAFF
J: TRBJ1-5; V: TRBV4-3; D: -; size: -; DNA: TGCGCCAGCAGCCAAGATTGGGGGGCAGGGGATCAGCCCCAGCATTTT; CDR3: CASSQDWGAGDQPQHF
J: TRBJ2-1; V: TRBV9; D: TRBD2; size: -; DNA: TGTGCCAGCAGCGCCGGACTAGCCGGTATATATGAGCAGTTCTTC; CDR3: CASSAGLAGIYEQFF
J: TRBJ1-1; V: TRBV28; D: -; size: -; DNA: TGTGCCAGCAGTTTGGCCAGGAACACTGAAGCTTTCTTT; CDR3: CASSLARNTEAFF
J: TRBJ2-4; V: TRBV5-4; D: -; size: -; DNA: TGTGCCAGCAGCAAAGTGCCGGGGCTAGCCAAAAACATTCAGTACTTC; CDR3: CASSKVPGLAKNIQYF
J: TRBJ1-3; V: TRBV9; D: TRBD1; size: -; DNA: TGTGCCAGCAGCGCAACTGACAGGGTAGGAAACACCATATATTTT; CDR3: CASSATDRVGNTIYF
J: TRBJ2-7; V: TRBV12-5; D: -; size: -; DNA: TGTGCTAGTGGTTACGGGCAGTCGTGGGACTACGAGCAGTACTTC; CDR3: CASGYGQSWDYEQYF
J: TRBJ1-5; V: TRBV4-2; D: TRBD1; size: -; DNA: TGTGCCAGCAGCCACGGGACAGGGGGCAATCAGCCCCAGCATTTT; CDR3: CASSHGTGGNQPQHF
J: TRBJ2-1; V: TRBV28; D: -; size: -; DNA: TGTGCCAGCAGCCTTGCCAGAGGGCTCTACAATGAGCAGTTCTTC; CDR3: CASSLARGLYNEQFF
J: TRBJ1-2; V: TRBV14; D: -; size: few; DNA: TGTGCCAGCAGCCAAGTGGGAAGGGACTATGGCTACACCTTC; CDR3: CASSQVGRDYGYTF
J: TRBJ2-4; V: TRBV10-3; D: -; size: -; DNA: TGTGCCATTACCCTAGCCAAAAACATTCAGTACTTC; CDR3: CAITLAKNIQYF
J: TRBJ1-5; V: TRBV6-6; D: -; size: once; DNA: TGTGCCAGCAGTCTGTCAAATCAGCCCCAGCATTTT; CDR3: CASSLSNQPQHF
J: TRBJ2-7; V: TRBV30; D: -; size: few; DNA: TGTGCCTGGAGTGTACCCCGACGGGACGGGGGCCCGACGATCCAGTACTTC; CDR3: CAWSVPRRDGGPTIQYF
J: TRBJ1-5; V: TRBV4-1; D: TRBD1; size: -; DNA: TGCGCCAGCAGCCAAAGACTTAGCAGGGGGTCCAATCAGCCCCAGCATTTT; CDR3: CASSQRLSRGSNQPQHF
J: TRBJ1-1; V: TRBV28; D: TRBD1; size: -; DNA: TGTGCCAGCAGAGGGACAGGGGGCACTGAAGCTTTCTTT; CDR3: CASRGTGGTEAFF
J: TRBJ2-5; V: TRBV27; D: -; size: -; DNA: TGTGCCAGCAGTTTAAACGGGGATCAAGAGACCCAGTACTTC; CDR3: CASSLNGDQETQYF
J: TRBJ1-1; V: TRBV25-1; D: -; size: -; DNA: TGTGCCAGCAGTGCCCAGGGGCGGGACACTGAAGCTTTCTTT; CDR3: CASSAQGRDTEAFF
J: TRBJ1-3; V: TRBV13; D: -; size: -; DNA: TGTGCCAGCAGCCCCTACCCACAAAGTCACACCATATATTTT; CDR3: CASSPYPQSHTIYF
J: TRBJ1-1; V: TRBV19; D: TRBD1; size: few; DNA: TGTGCCAGCTATCCAACAGGGGGCACTGAAGCTTTCTTT; CDR3: CASYPTGGTEAFF
J: TRBJ1-4; V: TRBV15; D: -; size: -; DNA: TGTGCCACCAGCCGACCCAGGGAAAAACTGTTTTTT; CDR3: CATSRPREKLFF
J: TRBJ2-1; V: TRBV28; D: TRBD1; size: -; DNA: TGTGCCAGCAGTTTATACTCCGGGACAGGGGTTTACAATGAGCAGTTCTTC; CDR3: CASSLYSGTGVYNEQFF